These T cell receptor beta chains were read from a single sample in a study of blood T cell repertoires in COVID-19. Sequencing was performed with immunoSEQ multiplex PCR; in TCRdb, only in-frame clones are kept and a portion is missing. Counted here are roughly 52,000 clones, roughly 86% occurring once; the ten biggest clones make up under 4%. The sample consisted of peripheral blood. The receptors come from a man in his forties with COVID-19, enrolled during active disease. CDR3s include the opening cysteine and the closing phenylalanine or tryptophan. The order of the fields is D gene, V gene, J gene, clone size, CDR3 protein, CDR3 DNA. D genes are given only for firm matches. Clone size is not always given. Where it is, it says once, few, many or a class for expanded clones.

-	TRBV5-1	TRBJ2-5	-	CASSYPVGAGDQETQYF	TGCGCCAGCAGTTATCCCGTCGGGGCAGGGGACCAAGAGACCCAGTACTTC
-	TRBV28	TRBJ2-7	few	CASGGLGVDEQYF	TGTGCCAGCGGTGGGCTGGGCGTGGACGAGCAGTACTTC
TRBD2	TRBV7-3	TRBJ2-7	once	CASSIGTSARGYEQYF	TGTGCCAGCAGCATAGGGACTAGCGCCAGAGGGTACGAGCAGTACTTC
TRBD1	TRBV10-2	TRBJ1-5	-	CASSDTGGWNQPQHF	TGCGCCAGCAGTGATACAGGGGGTTGGAATCAGCCCCAGCATTTT
-	TRBV11-3	TRBJ1-1	-	CASSLAGNTEAFF	TGTGCCAGCAGCTTAGCCGGGAATACTGAAGCTTTCTTT
-	TRBV18	TRBJ1-5	-	CASSPRRYSNQPQHF	TGTGCCAGCTCACCGCGGCGCTATAGCAATCAGCCCCAGCATTTT
TRBD2	TRBV7-9	TRBJ2-5	-	CASSLFLSRGQETQYF	TGTGCCAGCAGCTTGTTCCTCTCGCGGGGGCAAGAGACCCAGTACTTC
TRBD1	TRBV4-1	TRBJ2-2	-	CASSEWAGQGVTGELFF	TGCGCCAGCAGCGAATGGGCGGGACAGGGGGTTACCGGGGAGCTGTTTTTT
TRBD1	TRBV5-1	TRBJ2-5	once	CASSGGTGGYQETQYF	TGCGCCAGCAGCGGCGGGACAGGGGGTTACCAAGAGACCCAGTACTTC
-	TRBV28	TRBJ2-7	-	CASSYTRGEVGREQYF	TGTGCCAGCAGTTACACCAGGGGGGAAGTCGGCCGGGAGCAGTACTTC
TRBD2	TRBV18	TRBJ2-7	few	CASSPPARAGGEQYF	TGTGCCAGCTCACCACCGGCGAGGGCCGGGGGGGAGCAGTACTTC
-	TRBV10-3	TRBJ1-4	-	CAISESTGGKEKLFF	TGTGCCATCAGTGAGTCGACGGGGGGCAAGGAAAAACTGTTTTTT
-	TRBV6-2/TRBV6-3	TRBJ2-7	-	CASSYSRYEQYF	TGTGCCAGCAGTTACTCGAGATACGAGCAGTACTTC
-	TRBV30	TRBJ1-1	-	CAWRGGRANTEAFF	TGTGCCTGGAGGGGCGGCAGGGCGAACACTGAAGCTTTCTTT
-	TRBV20-1	TRBJ1-5	once	CSASRGAPGNQPQHF	TGCAGTGCTAGTCGGGGGGCGCCGGGCAATCAGCCCCAGCATTTT
-	TRBV11-3	TRBJ1-3	-	CASSLDSLESSGNTIYF	TGTGCCAGCAGCTTAGATTCGCTGGAGAGCTCTGGAAACACCATATATTTT
-	TRBV24-1	TRBJ2-7	-	CATSDRTASYEQYF	TGTGCCACCAGTGATCGGACAGCCTCCTACGAGCAGTACTTC
TRBD1	TRBV27	TRBJ2-7	few	CASRKGTASYEQYF	TGTGCCAGCAGAAAAGGGACAGCCTCCTACGAGCAGTACTTC
-	TRBV5-1	TRBJ2-7	-	CASSLEASYEQYF	TGCGCCAGCAGCTTGGAAGCGTCCTACGAGCAGTACTTC
TRBD2	TRBV27	TRBJ2-3	-	CASSPLTSGGPSTDTQYF	TGTGCCAGCAGCCCGTTGACTAGCGGGGGGCCTAGCACAGATACGCAGTATTTT
-	TRBV28	TRBJ2-5	-	CASTTGTSYQETQYF	TGTGCCAGCACGACCGGGACATCGTACCAAGAGACCCAGTACTTC
-	TRBV5-1	TRBJ2-7	-	CASSLAGFSYEQYF	TGCGCCAGCAGCTTGGCGGGGTTCTCCTACGAGCAGTACTTC
-	TRBV19	TRBJ1-2	-	CASSIAGTQHYGYTF	TGTGCCAGTAGTATAGCCGGGACTCAGCATTATGGCTACACCTTC
-	TRBV11-2	TRBJ1-1	-	CASSLMSSALNTEAFF	TGTGCCAGCAGCTTAATGAGTAGTGCCCTGAACACTGAAGCTTTCTTT
-	TRBV4-1	TRBJ1-6	-	CASSQGPSNSPLHF	TGCGCCAGCAGCCAAGGGCCTTCGAATTCACCCCTCCACTTT
TRBD2	TRBV4-1	TRBJ2-3	-	CASSQVHSGAPTDTQYF	TGCGCCAGCAGCCAGGTACACAGCGGGGCCCCCACAGATACGCAGTATTTT
-	TRBV5-4	TRBJ2-7	once	CASSHPTAYEQYF	TGTGCCAGCAGCCACCCGACAGCCTACGAGCAGTACTTC
-	TRBV12-5	TRBJ2-7	-	CASAQGVSSYEQYF	TGTGCTAGTGCCCAAGGGGTGAGCTCCTACGAGCAGTACTTC
-	TRBV11-2	TRBJ1-2	-	CASSLGEHSSSNYGYTF	TGTGCCAGCAGCTTAGGGGAGCACAGCTCCTCTAACTATGGCTACACCTTC
TRBD2	TRBV7-9	TRBJ2-5	-	CASSDTSGSSGETQYF	TGTGCCAGCAGCGACACTAGCGGGAGTTCTGGGGAGACCCAGTACTTC
TRBD1	TRBV27	TRBJ2-4	-	CASSPGTGPRHINIQYF	TGTGCCAGCAGTCCGGGGACAGGGCCACGCCATATAAACATTCAGTACTTC
-	TRBV29-1	TRBJ2-7	few	CSVPRGAEQYF	TGCAGCGTCCCCCGGGGGGCCGAGCAGTACTTC
-	TRBV5-1	TRBJ1-2	-	CASSLSPGDSYGYTF	TGCGCCAGCAGCTTGTCTCCCGGGGACTCCTATGGCTACACCTTC
TRBD1	TRBV2	TRBJ2-1	-	CASSDRGSSYNEQFF	TGTGCCAGCAGTGACAGGGGGAGCTCCTACAATGAGCAGTTCTTC
TRBD2	TRBV9	TRBJ2-3	few	CASSPWTSGRTDTQYF	TGTGCCAGCAGCCCCTGGACTAGCGGGAGGACAGATACGCAGTATTTT
-	TRBV6-1	TRBJ1-1	-	CASSEQYPKTQRNTEAFF	TGTGCCAGCAGTGAACAATACCCTAAGACTCAGAGGAACACTGAAGCTTTCTTT
-	TRBV19	TRBJ1-5	-	CASRRTVNQPQHF	TGTGCCAGTAGGCGGACAGTGAATCAGCCCCAGCATTTT
-	TRBV10-3	TRBJ2-7	-	CAINLTTSYEQYF	TGTGCCATCAACTTGACAACCTCTTACGAGCAGTACTTC
-	TRBV28	TRBJ2-5	-	CASSFQVEETQYF	TGTGCCAGCAGTTTCCAGGTGGAAGAGACCCAGTACTTC
TRBD2	TRBV19	TRBJ2-2	-	CASSIGLAINTGELFF	TGTGCCAGTAGTATTGGACTAGCGATTAACACCGGGGAGCTGTTTTTT
-	TRBV28	TRBJ1-5	-	CASSFSDQPQHF	TGTGCCAGCAGTTTCTCAGATCAGCCCCAGCATTTT
-	TRBV28	TRBJ2-3	-	CASSLDPGSTDTQYF	TGTGCCAGCAGTTTAGATCCGGGGAGCACAGATACGCAGTATTTT
-	TRBV27	TRBJ2-3	-	CASSLSRGPDTQYF	TGTGCCAGCAGTTTATCGCGTGGTCCAGATACGCAGTATTTT
TRBD1	TRBV4-1	TRBJ2-5	-	CASSQATGVGETQYF	TGCGCCAGCAGCCAAGCAACAGGGGTTGGGGAGACCCAGTACTTC
TRBD1	TRBV7-9	TRBJ2-7	-	CASSSGQAVYEQYF	TGTGCCAGCAGCTCGGGACAGGCTGTTTACGAGCAGTACTTC